This T cell receptor beta chain appears in the sequencing data of a study of T cells in Graves' hyperthyroidism and ophthalmopathy. On this clonotype itself: The antigen is undetermined.

Researchers took RNA transcripts and amplified the TCR beta CDR3 regions from them. During a first-round RT-PCR of the TCR CDR3, the HTBI primer set was used. Using its own MiXCR run on the multiplex PCR reads, TCRdb lists one record per CDR3 protein. Among 540,000 or so distinct CDR3 sequences, around 45% were seen once, and the ten largest hold around 19%. The V and J ends lost 5 bases and 10 bases, in that order; junction bases with no gene match: 8. CDR3 length equals 13 residues. CDR1 is DFQATT, CDR2 SNEGSKA, per germline (reference sequence). Study-level results: Also found in blood were most expanded thyroid clonotypes above 0.001.

V usage is TRBV20-1 and J usage is TRBJ1-6; 7 bases match TRBD1. The receptor was derived from an adult woman with Graves' disease, either hyperthyroidism or ophthalmopathy (not recorded which). The sequenced sample consisted of peripheral blood or thyroid tissue (not recorded which). The CDR3: CSAPGQDVSPLHF. The CDR3 coding sequence is TGCAGTGCTCCCGGACAGGACGTGTCACCCCTCCACTTT.